Below are 23 T cell receptor beta chains sequenced from a single sample in a study of blood T cell repertoires in COVID-19. TCRdb's copy holds only in-frame clones and misses some; the assay was immunoSEQ multiplex PCR. The repertoire consists of 35,000 to 45,000 clones, with around 92% occurring once and the leading ten covering 5.5%. Sequenced sample: peripheral blood. These receptors all come from a woman of 80 years or more with acute or convalescent COVID-19.

This clone showed up just once. V usage is TRBV20-1 and J usage is TRBJ2-4, with a tentative D call TRBD1 (5 bases). CDR1 is DFQATT, CDR2 SNEGSKA, per germline (reference sequence). This CDR3 has 13 residues. Trimming removed 3 bases from V and 6 bases from J, with 12 bases in between. The CDR3 sequence: CSASEYRLNIQYF. CDR3 nucleotide sequence: TGCAGTGCTAGTGAATACAGGCTAAACATTCAGTACTTC.

The chain joins TRBV27 to TRBJ2-3, with 10 bases identical to TRBD2. The CDR3 totals 16 residues. The germline V gene has CDR1 MNHEY and CDR2 SMNVEV (reference sequence). The trim removed 3 bases at V and 6 bases at J, leaving 9 bases unmatched. CDR3 loop: CASSFVAGGPLDTQYF. The CDR3 DNA reads as TGTGCCAGCAGTTTCGTAGCGGGGGGCCCTTTGGATACGCAGTATTTT.

The chain is built from TRBV6-5 and TRBJ2-7; a weak D match, TRBD2 (5 bases). Per germline, CDR1 MNHEY and CDR2 SVGAGI. The CDR3 covers 13 residues. Trimming took 6 bases from V and 2 from J, leaving 11 bases between them. In DNA, the CDR3 is TGTGCCAGCAGCATCGGACTGACCTACGAGCAGTACTTC. Amino acid sequence: CASSIGLTYEQYF.

In this sample, this clone turned up once. The chain employs TRBV7-8 and TRBJ2-7, with 8 bases identical to TRBD2. There are 15 residues in the CDR3. CDR1 is SGHVS and CDR2 is FQNEAQ in the germline V gene. V gave up 0 bases and J gave up 1 base; unmatched junction bases: 2. The CDR3 region has the DNA TGTGCCAGCAGCTTAGCGCGGGGGGTTTCCTACGAGCAGTACTTC. The encoded protein is CASSLARGVSYEQYF.

This sequence joins TRBV5-1 and TRBJ1-4; D ambiguous. With 4 bases removed from V and 5 bases from J, the gap between germline ends came to 12 bases. CDR3 length: 14 residues. Per the germline V gene, CDR1 is SGHRS and CDR2 is YFSETQ. The CDR3 bases are TGCGCCAGCAGCCCCAACTCCAGGAATGAAAAACTGTTTTTT. It translates to CASSPNSRNEKLFF.

V gene TRBV6-5 combines with J gene TRBJ2-1; TRBD1 matches 8 bases. V was clipped by 4 bases and J by 2 bases; unmatched bases: 1. Per germline, CDR1 MNHEY and CDR2 SVGAGI. The CDR3 covers 14 residues. The CDR3 loop is CASSSDRAYNEQFF. The CDR3 DNA reads as TGTGCCAGCAGTTCGGACAGGGCCTACAATGAGCAGTTCTTC.

The chain uses TRBV9 and TRBJ2-3; D not resolved. In germline, CDR1 is SGDLS, CDR2 YYNGEE. This CDR3 is 13 amino acids long. Between the trimmed V and J ends, which lost 4 bases and 0 bases, there was a span of 6 bases. The DNA of the CDR3 is TGTGCCAGCAGCACCCTAAGCACAGATACGCAGTATTTT. Translation: CASSTLSTDTQYF.

V and J are TRBV11-2 and TRBJ2-7, with TRBD1 as a possible D gene (6 bases). Trimming removed 1 base from V and 5 bases from J, with 12 bases in between. From germline, CDR1 is SGHAT and CDR2 FQNNGV. The CDR3 loop spans 14 amino acids. The CDR3 loop reads CASSLGARGNEQYF. The CDR3 DNA reads as TGTGCCAGCAGCTTAGGGGCCAGGGGAAACGAGCAGTACTTC.

The rearrangement joins TRBV10-3 to TRBJ2-5; 9 bases align to TRBD1. The CDR3 is made up of 15 amino acids. V dropped 5 bases and J dropped 5; count of bases not matched to a gene: 9. Germline V CDR1 and CDR2: ENHRY, SYGVKD. The CDR3 region is CAISPAGTGIETQYF. The CDR3 coding sequence is TGTGCCATCAGTCCAGCCGGGACAGGGATCGAGACCCAGTACTTC.

The chain recombines TRBV6-5 with TRBJ1-3; D not certain. Germline V gives CDR1 MNHEY, CDR2 SVGAGI. Trimming shortened V by 8 bases and J by 0 bases, and 14 bases separated the two germline ends. The CDR3 loop spans 15 amino acids. As DNA, the CDR3 is TGTGCCAGCTCCCGTGACTCCTACTCTGGAAACACCATATATTTT. Translated, it gives CASSRDSYSGNTIYF.

This chain connects TRBV15 to TRBJ1-2; no clear D gene. Per the germline V gene, CDR1 is LNHNV and CDR2 is YYDKDF (reference sequence). The CDR3 length is 14 residues. V lost 1 base, J lost 0 bases, and 6 bases lay in between. The CDR3 nucleotides are TGTGCCACCAGCAGAGGGCAGACTAACTATGGCTACACCTTC. As protein: CATSRGQTNYGYTF.

The chain combines TRBV2 with TRBJ1-5, with TRBD1 matching 7 bases. Germline V gene sequence: CDR1 SNHLY, CDR2 FYNNEI. The CDR3 totals 13 residues. Losses at the gene ends were 4 bases for V and 8 bases for J; bases not matched to a gene: 5. The CDR3 region is CASSVEGAEPQHF. CDR3 in DNA: TGTGCCAGCAGTGTGGAGGGGGCTGAGCCCCAGCATTTT.

The chain combines TRBV5-8 with TRBJ1-5; D is perhaps TRBD1 (6 bases). This CDR3 contains 13 residues. Per the germline V gene, CDR1 is SGHTS and CDR2 is YDEGEE. V shed 4 bases and J shed 5 bases, with 10 bases lying between them. In DNA, the CDR3 is TGTGCCAGCAGCACTTACAGGGATCAGCCCCAGCATTTT. Its protein is CASSTYRDQPQHF.

V usage is TRBV6-6 and J usage is TRBJ1-3; D is uncertain. CDR3 length equals 14 residues. V lost 7 bases, J lost 0 bases, and 10 bases lay in between. Germline loops: CDR1 MNHNY, CDR2 SVGAGI (reference sequence). CDR3 bases: TGTGCCAGCATGGAACGGAGCTCTGGAAACACCATATATTTT. Encoded protein: CASMERSSGNTIYF.

CDR3 DNA: TGTGCCTCCGCCAGGGGGGTCTCTGGAAACACCATATATTTT. It yields the protein CASARGVSGNTIYF. This chain uses TRBV30 with TRBJ1-3; TRBD1 agrees at 7 bases. CDR3 size: 14 residues. V lost 7 bases, J lost 0 bases, and 6 bases stayed unmatched. Per the germline V gene, CDR1 is GTSNPN and CDR2 is SVGIG (reference sequence).

The chain combines TRBV19 with TRBJ1-5, with TRBD1 identical over 9 bases. The CDR3 length is 13 residues. Germline-derived CDR1 and CDR2 are LNHDA and SQIVND (reference sequence). The junction had 3 bases not matched to a gene; V was cut back by 7 bases and J by 5 bases. CDR3 sequence reads: CASKGQGHQPQHF. The CDR3 DNA reads as TGTGCCAGTAAGGGACAGGGTCATCAGCCCCAGCATTTT.

J is TRBJ1-6 and V is TRBV18, with D tentatively TRBD1 (6 bases). The CDR3 runs to 14 residues. The V end was cut by 3 bases, the J end by 9 bases, with 12 bases between. Germline CDR1 is KGHSH and CDR2 is LQKENI. The CDR3 here is CASSPRGFPSPLHF. In DNA form, the CDR3 reads TGTGCCAGCTCACCGAGGGGGTTCCCTTCACCCCTCCACTTT.

The J gene is TRBJ1-1, the V gene TRBV3-1 (or the pseudogene TRBV3-2), with D unclear. Trimming stripped 1 base from V and 6 bases from J, with 12 bases between. The CDR3 totals 14 residues. Per germline, CDR1 LGHDT and CDR2 YNNKEL (reference sequence). CDR3 in DNA: TGTGCCAGCAGCCAAGTAACGGGTTCCCCTGAAGCTTTCTTT. Translating it yields CASSQVTGSPEAFF.

The chain recombines TRBV6-6 with TRBJ1-1; D is unresolved. The germline V gene encodes CDR1 MNHNY and CDR2 SVGAGI (reference sequence). The CDR3 is made up of 13 amino acids. Between the trimmed V and J ends, which lost 8 bases and 3 bases, there was a span of 13 bases. The CDR3 here is CASGTGRDTEAFF. In DNA form, the CDR3 reads TGTGCCAGCGGAACCGGGAGGGACACTGAAGCTTTCTTT.

CDR3 protein: CASSRTSGGPGKDTQYF. DNA for the CDR3: TGTGCCAGCAGCAGGACTAGCGGGGGACCCGGGAAAGATACGCAGTATTTT. The chain is built from TRBV11-2 and TRBJ2-3; 13 nucleotides align to TRBD2. Per germline, CDR1 SGHAT and CDR2 FQNNGV. CDR3 size: 17 residues. V trimming: 5 bases; J trimming: 5 bases; junction bases outside the gene matches: 10.

This sequence joins TRBV14 and TRBJ1-2; a possible D gene is TRBD1 (5 bases). CDR3 size: 13 residues. Trimming removed 4 bases at V and 3 bases at J, with 9 bases between. The germline V gene encodes CDR1 SGHDN and CDR2 FVKESK. Here the CDR3 reads CASSLRQYYGYTF. CDR3 coding DNA: TGTGCCAGCAGCCTACGACAGTACTATGGCTACACCTTC.

The DNA of the CDR3 is TGTGCCAGCCGGGCCGGGACAGGGACCCAAGAGACCCAGTACTTC. Amino acids: CASRAGTGTQETQYF. J is TRBJ2-5 and V is TRBV18, with 9 bases lining up with TRBD1. Germline-derived CDR1 and CDR2 are KGHSH and LQKENI. V shed 8 bases, J shed 1 base, and the junction held 8 bases outside the gene matches. CDR3 size: 15 residues.

The chain uses TRBV18 and TRBJ1-1; D not certain. Trimming shortened V by 5 bases and J by 10 bases, and 14 bases separated the two germline ends. CDR3 length: 12 amino acids. Germline values: CDR1 KGHSH, CDR2 LQKENI. CDR3 sequence (DNA): TGTGCCAGCTCATCTCCCTCGAGCTTAGCTTTCTTT. This codes for CASSSPSSLAFF. The whole variable domain, filled in from reference TRBV18 and TRBJ1-1, reads NAGVMQNPRHLVRRRGQEARLRCSPMKGHSHVYWYRQLPEEGLKFMVYLQKENIIDESGMPKERFSAEFPKEGPSILRIQQVVRGDSAAYFCASSSPSSLAFFGQGTRLTVV.